A selection of T cell receptor beta chains follows, all from one sample in a study of cytomegalovirus exposure and HLA in healthy donors. The assay was immunoSEQ multiplex PCR, and TCRdb's table has in-frame clones only and misses some. The repertoire holds more than 95,000 clones, with roughly 82% as singletons. Sequencing input: PBMCs. The source is a man aged 18 to 30 in good health and CMV-seronegative. Both conserved end residues are part of each CDR3. D genes are given only for firm matches. Only some rows state a clone size, as once, few, many or a class for expanded clones.

D gene: TRBD1; V gene: TRBV15; CDR3 length: 16; clone size: once; J gene: TRBJ2-1; CDR3 DNA: TGTGCCACCAGCAGACCACCGGGACAGGGGGGTCGGGAGCAGTTCTTC; CDR3 protein: CATSRPPGQGGREQFF
D gene: TRBD1; V gene: TRBV6-5; CDR3 length: 14; clone size: -; J gene: TRBJ1-2; CDR3 DNA: TGTGCCAGCAGCCCGGGACAGGGTGTATATGGCTACACCTTC; CDR3 protein: CASSPGQGVYGYTF
D gene: TRBD1; V gene: TRBV7-9; CDR3 length: 12; clone size: -; J gene: TRBJ2-7; CDR3 DNA: TGTGCCATCGACAGGGGGCTATACGAGCAGTACTTC; CDR3 protein: CAIDRGLYEQYF
D gene: -; V gene: TRBV7-8; CDR3 length: 15; clone size: -; J gene: TRBJ1-3; CDR3 DNA: TGTGCCAGCAGCTTAGGGACACCCTCTGGAAACACCATATATTTT; CDR3 protein: CASSLGTPSGNTIYF
D gene: TRBD2; V gene: TRBV30; CDR3 length: 16; clone size: -; J gene: TRBJ2-5; CDR3 DNA: TGTGCCTGGACCGAAGGACTAGCGGGGGGGCAAGAGACCCAGTACTTC; CDR3 protein: CAWTEGLAGGQETQYF
D gene: -; V gene: TRBV13; CDR3 length: 18; clone size: -; J gene: TRBJ1-5; CDR3 DNA: TGTGCCAGCAGCTTGCCCCAAGTGGGGGGACTAAGCGGTCAGCCCCAGCATTTT; CDR3 protein: CASSLPQVGGLSGQPQHF
D gene: -; V gene: TRBV15; CDR3 length: 14; clone size: -; J gene: TRBJ2-7; CDR3 DNA: TGTGCCACCAGCCTAGGACATTTCTCCTACGAGCAGTACTTC; CDR3 protein: CATSLGHFSYEQYF
D gene: -; V gene: TRBV9; CDR3 length: 14; clone size: -; J gene: TRBJ2-6; CDR3 DNA: TGTGCCAGCACCAGGGGATCTGGGGCCAACGTCCTGACTTTC; CDR3 protein: CASTRGSGANVLTF
D gene: -; V gene: TRBV5-1; CDR3 length: 16; clone size: -; J gene: TRBJ1-4; CDR3 DNA: TGCGCCAGCAGCGGGGGAGTATGGGGACTCCATGAAAAACTGTTTTTT; CDR3 protein: CASSGGVWGLHEKLFF
D gene: -; V gene: TRBV20-1; CDR3 length: 11; clone size: -; J gene: TRBJ2-3; CDR3 DNA: TGCAGTGCTAGAGATCCTAATACGCAGTATTTT; CDR3 protein: CSARDPNTQYF
D gene: TRBD1; V gene: TRBV29-1; CDR3 length: 12; clone size: -; J gene: TRBJ1-2; CDR3 DNA: TGCAGCGCAGAGGGACAGGGTGAGGGCTACACCTTC; CDR3 protein: CSAEGQGEGYTF
D gene: -; V gene: TRBV7-9; CDR3 length: 13; clone size: few; J gene: TRBJ1-5; CDR3 DNA: TGTGCCAGCAGCTTAAGGAGAAATCAGCCCCAGCATTTT; CDR3 protein: CASSLRRNQPQHF
D gene: -; V gene: TRBV7-8; CDR3 length: 13; clone size: -; J gene: TRBJ1-1; CDR3 DNA: TGTGCCAGCAGCTTTAGGGGAAACACTGAAGCTTTCTTT; CDR3 protein: CASSFRGNTEAFF
D gene: TRBD1; V gene: TRBV18; CDR3 length: 15; clone size: -; J gene: TRBJ1-5; CDR3 DNA: TGTGCCAGCTCACGGGGACAGGGCAACAATCAGCCCCAGCATTTT; CDR3 protein: CASSRGQGNNQPQHF
D gene: -; V gene: TRBV10-3; CDR3 length: 16; clone size: -; J gene: TRBJ1-2; CDR3 DNA: TGTGCCATCAGTGAGTCGAAGGTGGCACTAAACTATGGCTACACCTTC; CDR3 protein: CAISESKVALNYGYTF
D gene: -; V gene: TRBV6-1; CDR3 length: 13; clone size: -; J gene: TRBJ2-3; CDR3 DNA: TGTGCCAGCAGTGATACACCCCTCGATACGCAGTATTTT; CDR3 protein: CASSDTPLDTQYF
D gene: TRBD1; V gene: TRBV5-4; CDR3 length: 15; clone size: -; J gene: TRBJ1-2; CDR3 DNA: TGTGCCAGCAGCCGACCCCGGGACAGCCTTAATGGCTACACCTTC; CDR3 protein: CASSRPRDSLNGYTF
D gene: -; V gene: TRBV7-2; CDR3 length: 15; clone size: -; J gene: TRBJ1-3; CDR3 DNA: TGTGCCAGCAGCCACGGGACTTTCTCTGGAAACACCATATATTTT; CDR3 protein: CASSHGTFSGNTIYF
D gene: -; V gene: TRBV9; CDR3 length: 13; clone size: -; J gene: TRBJ2-1; CDR3 DNA: TGTGCCAGCAGCCCGGGACTCCCCAATGAGCAGTTCTTC; CDR3 protein: CASSPGLPNEQFF
D gene: -; V gene: TRBV7-2; CDR3 length: 14; clone size: -; J gene: TRBJ2-7; CDR3 DNA: TGTGCCAGCAGCACCTCCCGGGTCGGTTACGAGCAGTACTTC; CDR3 protein: CASSTSRVGYEQYF
D gene: -; V gene: TRBV19; CDR3 length: 16; clone size: -; J gene: TRBJ1-5; CDR3 DNA: TGTGCCAGTAGTATACTTCAGGGTGTGAGCAATCAGCCCCAGCATTTT; CDR3 protein: CASSILQGVSNQPQHF
D gene: TRBD1; V gene: TRBV25-1; CDR3 length: 14; clone size: -; J gene: TRBJ1-1; CDR3 DNA: TGTGCCAGCACACGGACAGGGATAAACACTGAAGCTTTCTTT; CDR3 protein: CASTRTGINTEAFF
D gene: -; V gene: TRBV30; CDR3 length: 12; clone size: -; J gene: TRBJ2-7; CDR3 DNA: TGTGCCTGGGGTGTCAGGGGCTACGAGCAGTACTTC; CDR3 protein: CAWGVRGYEQYF
D gene: -; V gene: TRBV4-1; CDR3 length: 16; clone size: -; J gene: TRBJ2-6; CDR3 DNA: TGCGCCAGCAGCCAAGAACCCTCAGCTGGGGCCAACGTCCTGACTTTC; CDR3 protein: CASSQEPSAGANVLTF
D gene: TRBD1; V gene: TRBV7-9; CDR3 length: 18; clone size: once; J gene: TRBJ2-7; CDR3 DNA: TGTGCCAGCAGCGTCAGCCCGGGACAGGGGCCCATTATAACTGAGCAGTACTTC; CDR3 protein: CASSVSPGQGPIITEQYF
D gene: TRBD2; V gene: TRBV6-4; CDR3 length: 14; clone size: -; J gene: TRBJ2-2; CDR3 DNA: TGTGCCAGCAGTGCTAGCGGGAGCACCGGGGAGCTGTTTTTT; CDR3 protein: CASSASGSTGELFF
D gene: -; V gene: TRBV30; CDR3 length: 15; clone size: -; J gene: TRBJ1-1; CDR3 DNA: TGTGCCTGGGAGTCCGGGAGGGGCATGAACACTGAAGCTTTCTTT; CDR3 protein: CAWESGRGMNTEAFF
D gene: -; V gene: TRBV6-4; CDR3 length: 13; clone size: -; J gene: TRBJ1-2; CDR3 DNA: TGTGCCAGCAGGGAGGGGAAACACTATGGCTACACCTTC; CDR3 protein: CASREGKHYGYTF
D gene: TRBD1; V gene: TRBV29-1; CDR3 length: 14; clone size: -; J gene: TRBJ2-7; CDR3 DNA: TGCAGCGTCGGCAGGGGGACAGGGAACTACGAGCAGTACTTC; CDR3 protein: CSVGRGTGNYEQYF
D gene: TRBD2; V gene: TRBV11-2; CDR3 length: 16; clone size: -; J gene: TRBJ2-5; CDR3 DNA: TGTGCCAGCAGCTTAGGACTAGCGCGAAACCAAGAGACCCAGTACTTC; CDR3 protein: CASSLGLARNQETQYF
D gene: -; V gene: TRBV6-1; CDR3 length: 15; clone size: -; J gene: TRBJ1-3; CDR3 DNA: TGTGCCAGCAGTACGGGGTTTACCTCTGGAAACACCATATATTTT; CDR3 protein: CASSTGFTSGNTIYF
D gene: -; V gene: TRBV6-1; CDR3 length: 18; clone size: -; J gene: TRBJ1-1; CDR3 DNA: TGTGCCAGCAGTGAAGCGGAGGCAGGCCACTATGGGGACACTGAAGCTTTCTTT; CDR3 protein: CASSEAEAGHYGDTEAFF
D gene: -; V gene: TRBV7-6; CDR3 length: 14; clone size: -; J gene: TRBJ1-1; CDR3 DNA: TGTGCCAGCAGCAAAAGGGGGGGGCTTACTGAAGCTTTCTTT; CDR3 protein: CASSKRGGLTEAFF
D gene: -; V gene: TRBV5-8; CDR3 length: 15; clone size: -; J gene: TRBJ2-5; CDR3 DNA: TGTGCCAGCAGCCAGGGACTTGCATCGGGAGAGACCCAGTACTTC; CDR3 protein: CASSQGLASGETQYF
D gene: TRBD1; V gene: TRBV30; CDR3 length: 14; clone size: -; J gene: TRBJ1-4; CDR3 DNA: TGTGCCTGGAGTGTCGGGCAGGGGGCTGAAAAACTGTTTTTT; CDR3 protein: CAWSVGQGAEKLFF
D gene: -; V gene: TRBV28; CDR3 length: 12; clone size: -; J gene: TRBJ1-6; CDR3 DNA: TGTGCCAGCAGCTCACAGGGATCACCCCTCCACTTT; CDR3 protein: CASSSQGSPLHF
D gene: -; V gene: TRBV6-5; CDR3 length: 13; clone size: -; J gene: TRBJ1-1; CDR3 DNA: TGTGCCAGCAGCGTTATTCGGGAGACTGAAGCTTTCTTT; CDR3 protein: CASSVIRETEAFF